A selection of T cell receptor beta chains follows, all from one sample in a study of blood T cell repertoires in COVID-19. TCRdb's table, derived via immunoSEQ multiplex PCR, lists solely in-frame clones and lacks some. The top ten clones hold around 21% of a sample with over 45,000 clones, about 78% of them seen once. Sequencing was carried out using peripheral blood. The receptors shown here come from a man aged 50 to 59 with active or convalescent COVID-19. CDR3s include the opening cysteine and the closing phenylalanine or tryptophan. A D gene is named only where the DNA matches it firmly. Rows give clone size only sometimes, using once, few, many, or a class for an expanded clone.

NA	TRBV3-1/TRBV3-2	few	TRBJ2-7	TGTGCCAGCACGGGGAGGAACAGCTACGAGCAGTACTTC	CASTGRNSYEQYF
NA	TRBV27	NA	TRBJ1-4	TGTGCCAGCAGGATGAGGGGGACGGGGGAAAAACTGTTTTTT	CASRMRGTGEKLFF
NA	TRBV12-5	NA	TRBJ2-1	TGTGCTAGTGGTTTGGTACGTAGCGCTAGCGTAACCTACAATGAGCAGTTCTTC	CASGLVRSASVTYNEQFF
TRBD1	TRBV2	NA	TRBJ1-2	TGTGCCAGCACCCGGGACAGGGGCCCCCCTGTCTATGGCTACACCTTC	CASTRDRGPPVYGYTF
TRBD1	TRBV2	NA	TRBJ1-1	TGTGCCAGCAGTGAATGGAGGGGGCGTGCCACTGAAGCTTTCTTT	CASSEWRGRATEAFF
NA	TRBV29-1	few	TRBJ2-1	TGCAGCGGAGGGGAGGCGGACAATGAGCAGTTCTTC	CSGGEADNEQFF
TRBD1	TRBV9	NA	TRBJ2-7	TGTGCCAGCAGCGCGGGACAGGGGCCTACCTACGAGCAGTACTTC	CASSAGQGPTYEQYF
TRBD2	TRBV9	medium-sized	TRBJ2-1	TGTGCCAGCAGCGTAGTTGGCGGGGGGCGAAGCACTGAGCAGTTCTTC	CASSVVGGGRSTEQFF
NA	TRBV3-1/TRBV3-2	NA	TRBJ2-7	TGTGCCAGCAGCCAAGATTATCGGGGTCCATCCTACGAGCAGTACTTC	CASSQDYRGPSYEQYF
NA	TRBV6-5	NA	TRBJ1-3	TGTGCCAGCAGTAAACAGGGTTACTCTGGAAACACCATATATTTT	CASSKQGYSGNTIYF
TRBD1	TRBV9	NA	TRBJ2-3	TGTGCCAGCAGCGTGGGGGACAGGGGAAGGTCAGATACGCAGTATTTT	CASSVGDRGRSDTQYF
NA	TRBV12-3/TRBV12-4	NA	TRBJ1-1	TGTGCCAGCAGGCTAAGCGGGAACACTGAAGCTTTCTTT	CASRLSGNTEAFF
TRBD2	TRBV29-1	NA	TRBJ2-3	TGCAGCGTGCTGGGGGTAGCGGGCATAGATACGCAGTATTTT	CSVLGVAGIDTQYF
TRBD2	TRBV5-4	NA	TRBJ2-7	TGTGCCAGCAGCTCCTTCGGGACTAGCGGGGACTACGAGCAGTACTTC	CASSSFGTSGDYEQYF
TRBD1	TRBV19	NA	TRBJ1-1	TGTGCCAGTAGTATTCGGAGGGGGCAGCGTACTGAAGCTTTCTTT	CASSIRRGQRTEAFF
NA	TRBV19	NA	TRBJ1-5	TGTGCCAGTAACACAGGGAACGGGAATCAGCCCCAGCATTTT	CASNTGNGNQPQHF
NA	TRBV4-1	NA	TRBJ1-2	TGCGCCAGCAGCCAAGATGGAGGTTATGGCTACACCTTC	CASSQDGGYGYTF
NA	TRBV19	NA	TRBJ1-5	TGTGCCAGTAGTATAGAAGGCCAGCGATCGGGTCAGCCCCAGCATTTT	CASSIEGQRSGQPQHF
NA	TRBV5-5	NA	TRBJ1-2	TGTGCCAGCAGCACTCAGCGGTATGGCTACACCTTC	CASSTQRYGYTF
NA	TRBV7-6	NA	TRBJ1-5	TGTGCCAGACAGGGTTTGTGTAGCAATCAGCCCCAGCATTTT	CARQGLCSNQPQHF
TRBD2	TRBV5-1	NA	TRBJ2-1	TGCGCCAGCAGCTTAGGTGGGACTAGCGGGGGTAATGAGCAGTTCTTC	CASSLGGTSGGNEQFF
NA	TRBV25-1	NA	TRBJ2-5	TGTGCCAGCAGTGACTTAACTAGACAAGAGACCCAGTACTTC	CASSDLTRQETQYF
NA	TRBV6-2/TRBV6-3	few	TRBJ2-2	TGTGCCAGCAGTTGGGCGGGGAGAAATACCGGGGAGCTGTTTTTT	CASSWAGRNTGELFF
NA	TRBV15	once	TRBJ2-1	TGTGCCACCAGCAGACCCCTAAAGCTGCGAGAGCAGTTCTTC	CATSRPLKLREQFF
TRBD2	TRBV7-9	NA	TRBJ2-1	TGTGCCAGCAGCTCTTATGGGACTAGCGAATCTAATGAGCAGTTCTTC	CASSSYGTSESNEQFF
NA	TRBV7-8	NA	TRBJ1-5	TGTGCCAGCAGCCCCGGGGGGGCCGGCAATCAGCCCCAGCATTTT	CASSPGGAGNQPQHF
NA	TRBV7-3	NA	TRBJ2-3	TGTGCCAGCAGCTCCTACCCGAACACAGATACGCAGTATTTT	CASSSYPNTDTQYF
NA	TRBV15	NA	TRBJ2-1	TGTGCCACCAGCAAAGACAGACTCCCCTCTGATGAGCAGTTCTTC	CATSKDRLPSDEQFF
NA	TRBV15	NA	TRBJ1-5	TGTGCCACCGACCCGGGGGGTAGCAATCAGCCCCAGCATTTT	CATDPGGSNQPQHF
NA	TRBV7-2	NA	TRBJ2-3	TGTGCCAGCAGCTTAGCGCCCGGGACAGATACGCAGTATTTT	CASSLAPGTDTQYF
NA	TRBV19	NA	TRBJ2-7	TGTGCCAGTAGTTTCGAATCCGGGACGGGAGACGAGCAGTACTTC	CASSFESGTGDEQYF
NA	TRBV7-3	NA	TRBJ1-6	TGTGCCAGCAGCTTAAATCGGGTTTCACCCCTCCACTTT	CASSLNRVSPLHF
NA	TRBV29-1	NA	TRBJ2-7	TGCAGCGTTCGGGATTCCTACGAGCAGTACTTC	CSVRDSYEQYF
NA	TRBV3-1/TRBV3-2	NA	TRBJ1-1	TGTGCCAGCAGCGCGACGGTGGGGCGGGGTGAAGCTTTCTTT	CASSATVGRGEAFF
NA	TRBV5-1	NA	TRBJ2-3	TGCGCCAGCAGCTTGGCCAGGGGAGATACGCAGTATTTT	CASSLARGDTQYF
NA	TRBV28	NA	TRBJ1-6	TGTGCCAGCAGCGGGGGGTTTAGCAATTCACCCCTCCACTTT	CASSGGFSNSPLHF
TRBD1	TRBV6-6	NA	TRBJ2-7	TGTGCCAGCAGTTACTCGAGACAGGGGAGCTCCTACGAGCAGTACTTC	CASSYSRQGSSYEQYF
NA	TRBV30	NA	TRBJ1-1	TGTGCCTGGAGCGCCGTAGGGGCGAACACTGAAGCTTTCTTT	CAWSAVGANTEAFF
NA	TRBV18	NA	TRBJ1-4	TGTGCCAGCTCACCTGCACAGGGCTTCGAAAAACTGTTTTTT	CASSPAQGFEKLFF
NA	TRBV5-6	NA	TRBJ1-1	TGTGCCAGCAGCCGCAGGGGATCTTACGCTGAAGCTTTCTTT	CASSRRGSYAEAFF
NA	TRBV19	NA	TRBJ1-6	TGTGCCAGTAGTCAACCCGGGACACGAGCCCTCCACTTT	CASSQPGTRALHF
NA	TRBV4-1	NA	TRBJ1-2	TGCGCCAGCAGCCAAGGACGGGACTCAGCTAACTATGGCTACACCTTC	CASSQGRDSANYGYTF
NA	TRBV7-9	NA	TRBJ1-2	TGTGCCAGCACCGCGGGTAGAGTTCGCGACTATGGCTACACCTTC	CASTAGRVRDYGYTF